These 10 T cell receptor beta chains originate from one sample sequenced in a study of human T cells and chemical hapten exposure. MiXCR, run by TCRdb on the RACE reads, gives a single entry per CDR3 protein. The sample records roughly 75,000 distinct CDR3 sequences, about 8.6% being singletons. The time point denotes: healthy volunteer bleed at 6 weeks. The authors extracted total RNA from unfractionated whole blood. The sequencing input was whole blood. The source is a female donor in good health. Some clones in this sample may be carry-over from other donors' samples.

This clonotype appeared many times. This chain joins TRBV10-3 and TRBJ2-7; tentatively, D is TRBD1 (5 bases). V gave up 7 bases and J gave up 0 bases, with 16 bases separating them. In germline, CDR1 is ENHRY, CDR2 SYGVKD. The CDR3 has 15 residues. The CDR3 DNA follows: TGTGCCATCAAACGCGACAGCGCCAGCTCCTACGAGCAGTACTTC. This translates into CAIKRDSASSYEQYF.

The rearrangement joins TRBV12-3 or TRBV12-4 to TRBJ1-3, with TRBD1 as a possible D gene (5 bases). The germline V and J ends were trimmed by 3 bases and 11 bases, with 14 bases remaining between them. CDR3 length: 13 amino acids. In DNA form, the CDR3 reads TGTGCCAGCAGTTTCGGGACGGAGATCGCCATATATTTT. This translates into CASSFGTEIAIYF.

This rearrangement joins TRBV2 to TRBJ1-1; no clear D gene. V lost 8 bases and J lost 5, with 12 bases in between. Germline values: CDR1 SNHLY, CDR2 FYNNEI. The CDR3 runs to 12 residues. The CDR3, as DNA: TGTGCCAGCTCCCTTATGAGTACTGAAGCTTTCTTT. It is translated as CASSLMSTEAFF.

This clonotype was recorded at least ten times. The CDR3 here is CASSQERGWEQYF. CDR3 coding DNA: TGTGCCAGCAGCCAAGAGAGGGGATGGGAGCAGTACTTC. The chain couples TRBV4-2 to TRBJ2-7; D assignment may be TRBD1 or TRBD2 (5 bases each). The CDR3 is 13 amino acids. V dropped 0 bases and J dropped 7 bases, with 10 bases sitting between them. Germline V gene sequence: CDR1 LGHNA, CDR2 YNFKEQ.

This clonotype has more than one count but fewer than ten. CDR3 nucleotides: TGTGCCAGCAGGGGACAGGGTCTTTACGAGCAGTACTTC. Amino acids: CASRGQGLYEQYF. This chain connects TRBV12-3 or TRBV12-4 to TRBJ2-7, with 9 bases identical to TRBD1. The V gene end was trimmed by 6 bases and the J gene end by 4 bases; junction bases not matched to a gene: 4. This CDR3 spans 13 amino acids.

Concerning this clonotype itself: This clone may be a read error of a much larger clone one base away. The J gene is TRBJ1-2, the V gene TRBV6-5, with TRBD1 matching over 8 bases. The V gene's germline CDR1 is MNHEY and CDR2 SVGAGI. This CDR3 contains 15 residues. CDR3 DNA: TGTGCCAGCAGCCGAAAATCAGGGGGCGACTATGGCTACAACTTC. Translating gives CASSRKSGGDYGYNF.

The CDR3 region is CASSYPSGSEGPQHF. Written as DNA, the CDR3 is TGTGCCAGCAGTTACCCTTCGGGGAGTGAGGGGCCCCAGCATTTT. The chain employs TRBV6-6 and TRBJ1-5; no clear D. The V gene lost 2 bases and the J gene lost 9 bases, with 17 bases spanning the gap. Germline V CDR1 and CDR2: MNHNY, SVGAGI (reference sequence). This CDR3 is 15 amino acids long.

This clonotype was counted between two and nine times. For the CDR3, the DNA is TGTGCCAGCAGTCCACCGGGACAGGGTCTTTTAGATACGCAGTATTTT. Translation gives CASSPPGQGLLDTQYF. V is TRBV25-1 and J is TRBJ2-3; 9 bases agree with TRBD1. Looked up from germline, CDR1 is MGHDK and CDR2 is SYGVNS. With V trimmed by 5 bases and J by 5 bases, 11 bases remained unmatched. The CDR3 extends over 16 amino acids.

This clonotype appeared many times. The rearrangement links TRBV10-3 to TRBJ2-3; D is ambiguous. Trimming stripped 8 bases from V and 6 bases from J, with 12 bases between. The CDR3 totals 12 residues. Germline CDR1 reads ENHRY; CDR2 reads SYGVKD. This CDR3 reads CAIAHTVDTQYF. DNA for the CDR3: TGTGCCATCGCCCACACGGTTGATACGCAGTATTTT.

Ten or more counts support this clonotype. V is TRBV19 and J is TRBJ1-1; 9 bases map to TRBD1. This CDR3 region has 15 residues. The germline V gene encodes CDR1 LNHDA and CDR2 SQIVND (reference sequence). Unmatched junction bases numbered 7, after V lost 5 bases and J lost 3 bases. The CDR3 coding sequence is TGTGCCAGTAGTGCCCGGGACAGGGTTTACACTGAAGCTTTCTTT. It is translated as CASSARDRVYTEAFF.